The clone carrying this TCR beta chain was seen many times. TCRdb redid the calling of the RT-PCR reads with MiXCR, one entry per CDR3 protein. This table has 400,000 to 650,000 distinct CDR3 sequences, around 7.9% appearing once. This sample is part of a study of response to subunit inactivated influenza vaccine. The CDR3 is made up of 19 amino acids. Germline CDR1 is MNHEY and CDR2 is SMNVEV (reference sequence). V dropped 5 bases and J dropped 2; count of bases not matched to a gene: 15. The chain carries TRBV27 and TRBJ2-3; TRBD2 matches 11 bases. The clonotype originates from a man between 50 and 69 years old who received an inactivated influenza vaccine. The source was PBMCs from blood, collected around 2 years after vaccination. The CDR3 DNA follows: TGTGCCAGCAGTGCCACTAGCGGGGGACTCCTCGGATTCACAGATACGCAGTATTTT. This translates into CASSATSGGLLGFTDTQYF.